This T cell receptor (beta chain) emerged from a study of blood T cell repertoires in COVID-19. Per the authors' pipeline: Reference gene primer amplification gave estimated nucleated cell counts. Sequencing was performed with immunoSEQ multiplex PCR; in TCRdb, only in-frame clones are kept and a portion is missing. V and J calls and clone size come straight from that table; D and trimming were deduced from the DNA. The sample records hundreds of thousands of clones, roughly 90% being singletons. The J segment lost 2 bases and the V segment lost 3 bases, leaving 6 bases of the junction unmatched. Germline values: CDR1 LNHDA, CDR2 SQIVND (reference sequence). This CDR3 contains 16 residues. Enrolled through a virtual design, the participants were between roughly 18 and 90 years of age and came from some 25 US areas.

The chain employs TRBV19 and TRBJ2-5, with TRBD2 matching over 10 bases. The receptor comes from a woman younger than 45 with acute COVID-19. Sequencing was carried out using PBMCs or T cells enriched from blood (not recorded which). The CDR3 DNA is TGTGCCAGTAGTATTAGCGGGAGGAACCTACAAGAGACCCAGTACTTC. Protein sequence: CASSISGRNLQETQYF.